The subject of this entry is one TCR beta chain. The sample belongs to a study of blood T cell repertoires in COVID-19. Overall study context: Specimens from acute and convalescent COVID-19 originated in the United States, Italy and Spain.

In the original workflow: Nucleated cell counts were estimated from reference gene primer amplification. TCRdb's copy holds only in-frame clones and misses some; the assay was immunoSEQ multiplex PCR. That table furnishes V, J and clone size, whereas the DNA furnished D and trimming. This sample has around 150,000 clones, with approximately 78% found just once. The clonotype originates from a man in his fifties or sixties who had recovered from COVID-19. Sequencing was performed on peripheral blood.

CDR3 DNA: TGTGCCAGCAGCTTAACGTCCCGAGACGAGCAGTACTTC. It specifies CASSLTSRDEQYF. The chain joins TRBV7-3 to TRBJ2-7; unclear D gene. V shed 0 bases and J shed 5 bases, with 8 bases lying between them. This CDR3 is built from 13 residues. Per the germline V gene, CDR1 is SGHTA and CDR2 is FQGTGA. Based on the CDR3 plus reference TRBV7-3 and TRBJ2-7, the full variable domain is GAGVSQTPSNKVTEKGKYVELRCDPISGHTALYWYRQSLGQGPEFLIYFQGTGAADDSGLPNDRFFAVRPEGSVSTLKIQRTERGDSAVYLCASSLTSRDEQYFGPGTRLTVT.